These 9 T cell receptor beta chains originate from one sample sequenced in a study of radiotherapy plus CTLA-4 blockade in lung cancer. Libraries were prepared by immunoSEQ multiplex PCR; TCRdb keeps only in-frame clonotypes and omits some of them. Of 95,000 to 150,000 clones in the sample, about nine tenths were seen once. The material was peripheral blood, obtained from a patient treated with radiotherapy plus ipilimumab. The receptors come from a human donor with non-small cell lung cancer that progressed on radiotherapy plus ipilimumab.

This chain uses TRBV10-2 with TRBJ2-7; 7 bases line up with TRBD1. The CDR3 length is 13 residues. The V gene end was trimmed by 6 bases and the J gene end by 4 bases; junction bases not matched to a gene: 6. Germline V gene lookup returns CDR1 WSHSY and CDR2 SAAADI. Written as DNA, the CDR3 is TGCGCCAGCAGCCCTGACAGGGCATACGAGCAGTACTTC. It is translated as CASSPDRAYEQYF.

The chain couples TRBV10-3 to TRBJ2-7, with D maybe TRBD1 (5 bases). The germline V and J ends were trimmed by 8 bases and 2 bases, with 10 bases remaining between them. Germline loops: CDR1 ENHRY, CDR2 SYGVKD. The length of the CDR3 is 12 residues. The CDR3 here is CAISPGTYEQYF. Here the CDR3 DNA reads TGTGCCATCTCGCCAGGGACCTACGAGCAGTACTTC.

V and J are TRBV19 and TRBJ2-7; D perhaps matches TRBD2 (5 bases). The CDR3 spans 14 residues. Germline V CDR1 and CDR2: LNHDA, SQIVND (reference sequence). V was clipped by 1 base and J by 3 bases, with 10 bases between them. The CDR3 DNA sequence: TGTGCCAGTAGTATAGCGCCAGGACTCTACGAGCAGTACTTC. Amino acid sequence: CASSIAPGLYEQYF.

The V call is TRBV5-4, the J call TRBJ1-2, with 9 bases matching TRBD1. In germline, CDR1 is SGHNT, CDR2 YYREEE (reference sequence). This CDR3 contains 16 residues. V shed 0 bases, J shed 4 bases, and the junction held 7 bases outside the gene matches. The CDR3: CASSLGRQGDLYGYTF. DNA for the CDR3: TGTGCCAGCAGCTTGGGGCGACAGGGGGATCTCTATGGCTACACCTTC.

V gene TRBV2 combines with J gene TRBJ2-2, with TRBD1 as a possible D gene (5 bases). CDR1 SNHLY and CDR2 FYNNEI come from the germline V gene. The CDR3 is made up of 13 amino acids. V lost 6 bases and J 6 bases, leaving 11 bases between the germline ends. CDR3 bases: TGTGCCAGCAGCCTAGGGGCAGCCGGGGAGCTGTTTTTT. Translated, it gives CASSLGAAGELFF.

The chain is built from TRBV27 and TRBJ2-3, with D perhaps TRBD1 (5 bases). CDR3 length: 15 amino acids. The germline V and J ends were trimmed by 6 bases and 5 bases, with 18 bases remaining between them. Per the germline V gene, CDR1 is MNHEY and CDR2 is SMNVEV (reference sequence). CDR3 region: CASSPGMVKVDTQYF. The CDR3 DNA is TGTGCCAGCAGCCCAGGGATGGTTAAAGTAGATACGCAGTATTTT.

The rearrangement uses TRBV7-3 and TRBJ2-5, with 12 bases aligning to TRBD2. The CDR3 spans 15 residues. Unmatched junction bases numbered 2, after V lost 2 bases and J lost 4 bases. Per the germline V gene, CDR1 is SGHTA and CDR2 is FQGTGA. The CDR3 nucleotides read TGTGCCAGCAGCTTACTAGCGGGAGGGCCAGAGACCCAGTACTTC. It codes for CASSLLAGGPETQYF.

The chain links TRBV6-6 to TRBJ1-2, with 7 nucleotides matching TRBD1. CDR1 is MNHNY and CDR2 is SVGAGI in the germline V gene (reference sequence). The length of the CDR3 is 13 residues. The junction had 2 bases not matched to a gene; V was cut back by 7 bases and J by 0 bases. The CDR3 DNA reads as TGTGCCAGCACAGGGGGGCCTAACTATGGCTACACCTTC. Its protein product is CASTGGPNYGYTF.

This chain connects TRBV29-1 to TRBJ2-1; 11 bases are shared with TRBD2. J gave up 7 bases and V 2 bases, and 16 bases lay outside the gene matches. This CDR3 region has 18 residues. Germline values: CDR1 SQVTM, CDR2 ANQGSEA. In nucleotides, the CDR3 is TGCAGCGTTGAACCTGGGGACAGGCTAGCGGGAGGTTTTAATGAGCAGTTCTTC. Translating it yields CSVEPGDRLAGGFNEQFF.